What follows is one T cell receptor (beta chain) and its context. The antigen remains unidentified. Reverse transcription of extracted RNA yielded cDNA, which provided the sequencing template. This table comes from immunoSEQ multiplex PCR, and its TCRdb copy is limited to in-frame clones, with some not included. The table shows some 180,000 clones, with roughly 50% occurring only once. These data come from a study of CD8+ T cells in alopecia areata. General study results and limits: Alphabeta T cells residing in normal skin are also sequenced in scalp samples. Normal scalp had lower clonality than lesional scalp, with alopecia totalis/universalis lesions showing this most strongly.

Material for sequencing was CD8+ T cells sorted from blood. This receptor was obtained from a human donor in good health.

CDR3 coding DNA: TGTGCCAGCGGGGGCCGGAACAACAATGAGCAGTTCTTC. Translation gives CASGGRNNNEQFF. This chain joins TRBV14 and TRBJ2-1; weak D call: TRBD1 (6 bases). V dropped 8 bases and J dropped 5 bases, with 13 bases sitting between them. The CDR3 loop spans 13 amino acids. The germline V gene encodes CDR1 SGHDN and CDR2 FVKESK.